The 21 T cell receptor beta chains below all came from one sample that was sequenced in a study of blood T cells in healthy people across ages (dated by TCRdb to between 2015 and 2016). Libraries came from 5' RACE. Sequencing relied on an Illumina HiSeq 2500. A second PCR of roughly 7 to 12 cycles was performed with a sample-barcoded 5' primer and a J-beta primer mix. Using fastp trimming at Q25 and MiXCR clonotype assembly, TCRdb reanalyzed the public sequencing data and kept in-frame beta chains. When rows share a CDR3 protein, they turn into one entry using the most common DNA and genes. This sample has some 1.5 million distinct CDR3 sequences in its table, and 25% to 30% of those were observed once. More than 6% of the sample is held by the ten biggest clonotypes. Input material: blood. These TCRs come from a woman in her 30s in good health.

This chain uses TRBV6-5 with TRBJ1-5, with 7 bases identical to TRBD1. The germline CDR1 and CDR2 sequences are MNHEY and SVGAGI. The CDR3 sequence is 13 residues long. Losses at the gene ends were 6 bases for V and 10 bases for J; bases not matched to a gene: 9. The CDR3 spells CASSRRQGSPQHF. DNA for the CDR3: TGTGCCAGCAGCCGTCGACAGGGATCCCCCCAGCATTTT.

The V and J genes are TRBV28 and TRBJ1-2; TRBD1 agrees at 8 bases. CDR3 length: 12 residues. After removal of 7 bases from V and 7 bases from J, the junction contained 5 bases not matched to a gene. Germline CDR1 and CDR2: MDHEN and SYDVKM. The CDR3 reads CASNSGGLGYTF. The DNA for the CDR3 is TGTGCCAGCAACTCAGGGGGCCTTGGCTACACCTTC.

The CDR3 loop reads CASRPRTADGYTF. In DNA, the CDR3 is TGTGCCAGCAGACCACGGACAGCCGATGGCTACACCTTC. This sequence joins TRBV12-3 or TRBV12-4 and TRBJ1-2, with D possibly TRBD1 on 6 matching bases. The CDR3 length is 13 residues. Trimming removed 6 bases from V and 6 bases from J, with 14 bases in between.

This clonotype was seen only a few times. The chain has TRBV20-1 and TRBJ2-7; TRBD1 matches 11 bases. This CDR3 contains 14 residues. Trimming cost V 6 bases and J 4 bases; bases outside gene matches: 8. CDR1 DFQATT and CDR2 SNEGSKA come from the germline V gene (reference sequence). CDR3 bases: TGCAGTGCCAACGGTGGACAGGGGGCTTACGAGCAGTACTTC. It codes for CSANGGQGAYEQYF.

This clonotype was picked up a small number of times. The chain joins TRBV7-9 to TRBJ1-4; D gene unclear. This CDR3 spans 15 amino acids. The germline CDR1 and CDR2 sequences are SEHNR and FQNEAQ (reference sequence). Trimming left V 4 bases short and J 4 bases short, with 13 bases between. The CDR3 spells CASSSDNTNNEKLFF. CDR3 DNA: TGTGCCAGCAGCTCTGACAATACAAATAATGAAAAACTGTTTTTT.

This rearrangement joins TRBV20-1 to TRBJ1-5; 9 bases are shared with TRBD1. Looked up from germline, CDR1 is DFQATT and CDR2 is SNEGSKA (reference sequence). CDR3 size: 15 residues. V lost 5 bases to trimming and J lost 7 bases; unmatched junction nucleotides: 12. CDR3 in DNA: TGCAGTGCTCAGTCCCGGGACAGGGTCGGACAGCCCCAGCATTTT. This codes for CSAQSRDRVGQPQHF.

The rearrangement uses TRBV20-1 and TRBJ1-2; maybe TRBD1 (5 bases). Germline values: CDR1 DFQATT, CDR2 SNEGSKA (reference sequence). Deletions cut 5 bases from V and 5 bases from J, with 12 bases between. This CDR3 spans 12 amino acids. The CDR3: CSAPHGGYGYTF. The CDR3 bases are TGCAGTGCTCCCCACGGGGGGTATGGCTACACCTTC.

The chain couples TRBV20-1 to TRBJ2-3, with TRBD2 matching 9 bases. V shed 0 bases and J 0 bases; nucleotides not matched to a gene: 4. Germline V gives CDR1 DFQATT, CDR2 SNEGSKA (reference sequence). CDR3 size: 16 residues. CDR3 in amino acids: CSAREVAGVSTDTQYF. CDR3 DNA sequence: TGCAGTGCTAGAGAGGTAGCGGGAGTGAGCACAGATACGCAGTATTTT.

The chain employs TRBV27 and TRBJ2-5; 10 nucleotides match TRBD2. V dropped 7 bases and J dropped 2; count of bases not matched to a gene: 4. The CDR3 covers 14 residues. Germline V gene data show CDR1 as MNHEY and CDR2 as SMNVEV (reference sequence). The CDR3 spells CASKPGLAQETQYF. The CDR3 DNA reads TGTGCCAGCAAGCCGGGACTAGCGCAAGAGACCCAGTACTTC.

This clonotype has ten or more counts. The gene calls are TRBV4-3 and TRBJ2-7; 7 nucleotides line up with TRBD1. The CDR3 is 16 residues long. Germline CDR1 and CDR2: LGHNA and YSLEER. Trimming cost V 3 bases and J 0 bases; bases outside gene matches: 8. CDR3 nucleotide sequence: TGCGCCAGCAGCCAGGGGACCGGGACAGACTCCTACGAGCAGTACTTC. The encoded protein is CASSQGTGTDSYEQYF.

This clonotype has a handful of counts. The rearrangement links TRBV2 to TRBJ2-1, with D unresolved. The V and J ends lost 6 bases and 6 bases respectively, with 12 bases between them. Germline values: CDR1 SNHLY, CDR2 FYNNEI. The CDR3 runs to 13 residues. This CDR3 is CASRASFGNEQFF. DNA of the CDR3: TGTGCCAGCAGGGCCTCCTTTGGCAATGAGCAGTTCTTC.

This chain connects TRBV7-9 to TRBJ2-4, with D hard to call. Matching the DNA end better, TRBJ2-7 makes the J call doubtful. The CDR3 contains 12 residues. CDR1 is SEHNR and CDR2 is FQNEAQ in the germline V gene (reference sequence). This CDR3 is CASSVVSREQYF. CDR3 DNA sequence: TGTGCCAGCAGCGTCGTGTCCCGCGAGCAGTACTTC.

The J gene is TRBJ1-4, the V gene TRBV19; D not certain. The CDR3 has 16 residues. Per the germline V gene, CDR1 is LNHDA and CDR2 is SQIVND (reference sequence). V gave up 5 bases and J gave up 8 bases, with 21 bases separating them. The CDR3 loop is CASSSVGGSLREKLFF. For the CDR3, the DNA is TGTGCCAGTAGTTCGGTCGGTGGGTCTCTGCGGGAAAAACTGTTTTTT.

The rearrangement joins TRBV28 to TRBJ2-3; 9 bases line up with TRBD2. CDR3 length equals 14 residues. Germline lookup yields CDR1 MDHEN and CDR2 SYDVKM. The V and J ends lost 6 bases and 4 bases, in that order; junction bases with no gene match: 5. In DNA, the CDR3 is TGTGCCAGCAGGCTAGCGGGGACCTCAGATACGCAGTATTTT. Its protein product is CASRLAGTSDTQYF.

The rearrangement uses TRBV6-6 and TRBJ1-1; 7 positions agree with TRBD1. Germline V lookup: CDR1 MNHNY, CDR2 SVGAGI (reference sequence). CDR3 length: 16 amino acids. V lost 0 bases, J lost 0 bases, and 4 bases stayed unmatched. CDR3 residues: CASSYSSTGMNTEAFF. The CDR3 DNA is TGTGCCAGCAGTTACTCGTCGACAGGGATGAACACTGAAGCTTTCTTT.

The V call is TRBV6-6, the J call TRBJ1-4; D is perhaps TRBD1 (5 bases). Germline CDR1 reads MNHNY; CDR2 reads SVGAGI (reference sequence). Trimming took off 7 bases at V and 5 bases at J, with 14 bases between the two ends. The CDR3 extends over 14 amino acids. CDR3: CASTLGHLNEKLFF. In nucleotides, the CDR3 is TGTGCCAGCACCCTGGGGCACCTCAATGAAAAACTGTTTTTT.

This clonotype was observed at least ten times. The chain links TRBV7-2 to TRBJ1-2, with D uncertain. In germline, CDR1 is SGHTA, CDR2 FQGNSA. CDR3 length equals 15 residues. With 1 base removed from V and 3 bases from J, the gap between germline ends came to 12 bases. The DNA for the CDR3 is TGTGCCAGCAGCTTAGTACGGCAGGCGGACTATGGCTACACCTTC. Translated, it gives CASSLVRQADYGYTF.

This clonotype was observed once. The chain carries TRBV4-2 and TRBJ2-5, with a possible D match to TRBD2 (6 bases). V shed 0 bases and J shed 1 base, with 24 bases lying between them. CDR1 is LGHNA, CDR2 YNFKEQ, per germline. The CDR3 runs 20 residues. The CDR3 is CASSQEEYVGMASVQETQYF. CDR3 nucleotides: TGTGCCAGCAGCCAAGAAGAGTATGTGGGTATGGCTAGCGTCCAAGAGACCCAGTACTTC.

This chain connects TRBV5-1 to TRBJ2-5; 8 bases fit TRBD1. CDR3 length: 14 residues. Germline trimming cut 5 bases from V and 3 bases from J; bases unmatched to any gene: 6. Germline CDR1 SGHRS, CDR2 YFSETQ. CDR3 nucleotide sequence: TGCGCCAGCAGTTCGCCGGGACAGGAAGAGACCCAGTACTTC. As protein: CASSSPGQEETQYF. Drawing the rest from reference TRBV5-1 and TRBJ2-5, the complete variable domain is KAGVTQTPRYLIKTRGQQVTLSCSPISGHRSVSWYQQTPGQGLQFLFEYFSETQRNKGNFPGRFSGRQFSNSRSEMNVSTLELGDSALYLCASSSPGQEETQYFGPGTRLLVL.

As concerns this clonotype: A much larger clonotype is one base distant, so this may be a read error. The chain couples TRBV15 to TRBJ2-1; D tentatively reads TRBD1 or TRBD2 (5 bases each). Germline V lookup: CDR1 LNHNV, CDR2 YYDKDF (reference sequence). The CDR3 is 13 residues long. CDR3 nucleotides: TGTGCCGCCAGCAGAGGGGACGGGCCTGAGCAGTTCTTC. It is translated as CAASRGDGPEQFF.

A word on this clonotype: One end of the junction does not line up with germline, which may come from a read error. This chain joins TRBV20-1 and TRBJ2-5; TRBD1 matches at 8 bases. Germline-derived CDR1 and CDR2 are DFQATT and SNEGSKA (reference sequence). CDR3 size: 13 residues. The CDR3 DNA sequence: TGCAGTGCTGGGACAGGCTCCCAAGAGACCCAGGACTTC. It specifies CSAGTGSQETQDF.